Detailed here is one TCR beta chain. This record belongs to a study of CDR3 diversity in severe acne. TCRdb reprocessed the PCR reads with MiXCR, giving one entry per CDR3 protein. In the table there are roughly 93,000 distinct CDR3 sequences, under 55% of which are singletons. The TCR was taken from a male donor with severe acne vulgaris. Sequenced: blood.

CDR3 sequence (DNA): TGTGCCACCAGTGATTCTGGGGTGTGGCCCCAGCATTTT. It yields the protein CATSDSGVWPQHF. The V and J genes are TRBV24-1 and TRBJ1-5; no reliable D call. The CDR3 is 13 residues long. Per the germline V gene, CDR1 is KGHDR and CDR2 is SFDVKD. The ends were cut back, 2 bases at V and 9 bases at J, with 10 bases in the middle.